Shown below are 6 T cell receptor beta chains from a single sample sequenced in a study of blood T cells in healthy people across ages. Next came a second PCR, run for about 7 to 12 cycles, which used a sample-barcoded 5' primer along with a J-beta primer mix. TCRdb re-called the 5' RACE reads with MiXCR, one entry per CDR3 protein. The data show about 970,000 distinct CDR3 sequences, 51% seen once. The sequenced sample consisted of blood. These receptors were taken from a woman aged 55-75 years in good health.

V gene TRBV29-1 combines with J gene TRBJ2-1, with 8 bases matching TRBD2. Trimming cost V 5 bases and J 3 bases; bases outside gene matches: 3. CDR3 length: 13 residues. Germline loops: CDR1 SQVTM, CDR2 ANQGSEA. CDR3 DNA: TGCAGCGTTAGCGGGAGTTTCTACAATGAGCAGTTCTTC. This codes for CSVSGSFYNEQFF.

This sequence joins TRBV18 and TRBJ2-7, with 8 bases identical to TRBD2. CDR1 KGHSH and CDR2 LQKENI come from the germline V gene. J gave up 0 bases and V 3 bases, and 10 bases lay outside the gene matches. This CDR3 is 17 amino acids long. The CDR3 loop reads CASSPEGAGGSSYEQYF. CDR3 sequence (DNA): TGTGCCAGCTCACCGGAAGGCGCGGGAGGCAGCTCCTACGAGCAGTACTTC.

This chain uses TRBV28 with TRBJ2-4; perhaps D is TRBD1 or TRBD2 (5 bases each). The J call may be in error: the DNA end matches TRBJ2-7 better. The germline gives CDR1 MDHEN, CDR2 SYDVKM. The CDR3 is 15 residues long. For the CDR3, the DNA is TGTGCCAGCAGTCTAACCGGGGACGGGACCTACGAGCAGTACTTC. Protein: CASSLTGDGTYEQYF.

Turning to this clonotype: At one end, the junction sequence differs from germline, possibly due to a read error. The chain carries TRBV2 and TRBJ2-4, with 9 bases fitting TRBD1. The J call may be wrong; the DNA end is better matched by TRBJ2-7. The CDR3 has 14 amino acids. Germline CDR1 reads SNHLY; CDR2 reads FYNNEI. The CDR3 here is CTSSEATGGYEQYF. CDR3 DNA sequence: TGTACCAGCAGTGAAGCGACAGGGGGCTACGAGCAGTACTTC.

This clonotype was observed a single time. This chain links TRBV10-2 with TRBJ2-1; D call uncertain. V lost 5 bases and J lost 5, with 7 bases in between. The CDR3 has 12 residues. Germline V CDR1 and CDR2: WSHSY, SAAADI. The CDR3 sequence is CASSLTHNEQFF. For the CDR3, the DNA is TGCGCCAGCAGTTTGACTCACAATGAGCAGTTCTTC.

This chain links TRBV29-1 with TRBJ2-7, with a possible D match to TRBD2 (5 bases). V gave up 4 bases and J gave up 2 bases, with 9 bases separating them. This CDR3 is 12 amino acids long. Germline V gene sequence: CDR1 SQVTM, CDR2 ANQGSEA. CDR3 amino acids: CSVGFGTYEQYF. The CDR3 bases are TGCAGCGTTGGATTCGGGACCTACGAGCAGTACTTC.